Presented here are 31 T cell receptor beta chains from one specimen sequenced in a study of post-analysis software for immune sequencing data. The TCR beta cDNA libraries carried unique molecular identifiers. MiXCR, applied by TCRdb to the PCR reads, yields one record per CDR3 protein. Of about 430,000 distinct CDR3 sequences in the sample, roughly 38% were seen once. Their antigen targets remain unknown. The study's findings and limits: In patients, TRBV5-6, TRBV5-1 and TRBV20-1 belonged to four or five TRBV segments found more frequently than in controls.

The specimen was blood. The receptors derive from a girl aged 2 to 10 with multiple sclerosis.

The chain has TRBV29-1 and TRBJ2-1; TRBD2 is a possible D gene (5 bases). Germline CDR1 is SQVTM and CDR2 is ANQGSEA. V was cut by 7 bases and J by 3 bases, with 22 bases left in between. The CDR3 length is 16 residues. CDR3 protein: CSAGIPRAGDYNEQFF. The CDR3, as DNA: TGCAGCGCTGGCATCCCGAGGGCTGGGGACTACAATGAGCAGTTCTTC.

For this clonotype: At one end, the junction sequence differs from germline, possibly due to a read error. The chain employs TRBV12-3 or TRBV12-4 and TRBJ1-1; D uncertain. There are 14 residues in the CDR3. As DNA, the CDR3 is TGTGCCAGTAGTTTATTCACCATGAACACTGAAGTTTTCTTT. Translating it yields CASSLFTMNTEVFF.

The rearrangement joins TRBV28 to TRBJ2-3, with 8 nucleotides matching TRBD2. This CDR3 comprises 15 residues. Germline V CDR1 and CDR2: MDHEN, SYDVKM. Unmatched junction bases numbered 9, after V lost 8 bases and J lost 2 bases. For the CDR3, the DNA is TGTGCCAGCCCTCCTCCGGGACTAGACACAGATACGCAGTATTTT. Translating it yields CASPPPGLDTDTQYF.

The gene calls are TRBV6-5 and TRBJ1-2; possible D gene TRBD1, 5 bases. Germline CDR1 is MNHEY and CDR2 is SVGAGI. Deletions cut 6 bases from V and 8 bases from J, with 13 bases between. This CDR3 comprises 12 residues. CDR3 loop: CASSPLPGGYTF. CDR3 in DNA: TGTGCCAGCAGCCCACTCCCAGGGGGCTACACCTTC.

This chain links TRBV5-1 with TRBJ1-5; possible D gene TRBD1, 5 bases. The ends were cut back, 0 bases at V and 0 bases at J, with 10 bases in the middle. The CDR3 spans 16 residues. CDR1 and CDR2 from the germline V gene are SGHRS and YFSETQ. The CDR3 protein is CASSLEGLYSNQPQHF. The CDR3 DNA reads as TGCGCCAGCAGCTTGGAGGGGTTGTATAGCAATCAGCCCCAGCATTTT. The full variable domain, rest sourced from reference TRBV5-1 and TRBJ1-5, is KAGVTQTPRYLIKTRGQQVTLSCSPISGHRSVSWYQQTPGQGLQFLFEYFSETQRNKGNFPGRFSGRQFSNSRSEMNVSTLELGDSALYLCASSLEGLYSNQPQHFGDGTRLSIL.

The V and J genes are TRBV6-5 and TRBJ1-2, with a weak D call TRBD1 (6 bases). Trimming shortened V by 0 bases and J by 2 bases, and 13 bases separated the two germline ends. Germline values: CDR1 MNHEY, CDR2 SVGAGI. This CDR3 region has 16 residues. The CDR3 spells CASSYSPTGPNYGYTF. DNA for the CDR3: TGTGCCAGCAGTTACTCTCCCACAGGGCCCAACTATGGCTACACCTTC.

This clonotype was detected once. This chain connects TRBV28 to TRBJ2-7; TRBD1 matches at 8 bases. The germline V gene encodes CDR1 MDHEN and CDR2 SYDVKM. V was clipped by 4 bases and J by 6 bases; unmatched bases: 8. There are 14 residues in the CDR3. The CDR3 coding sequence is TGTGCCAGCAGTTCGACAGGGGCCTGGCGCGAGCAGTACTTC. This translates into CASSSTGAWREQYF.

The CDR3 DNA follows: TGCAGTGCTGTACGGGGGAGGGACAATGAGCAGTTCTTC. Protein: CSAVRGRDNEQFF. The V call is TRBV20-1, the J call TRBJ2-1; 7 bases match TRBD2. Germline loops: CDR1 DFQATT, CDR2 SNEGSKA (reference sequence). The length of the CDR3 is 13 residues. J gave up 5 bases and V 5 bases, and 6 bases lay outside the gene matches.

The chain has TRBV12-3 or TRBV12-4 and TRBJ2-5, with 7 positions matching TRBD1. With the DNA end fitting TRBJ2-7 better, the J assignment may be wrong. CDR3 size: 13 residues. The CDR3 coding sequence is TGTGCCAGCAGTTTCAACAGGGGAGACGAGCAGTACTTC. Amino acid sequence: CASSFNRGDEQYF.

The rearrangement links TRBV18 to TRBJ2-5; 7 bases align to TRBD1. With 1 base clipped from V and 5 bases from J, the junction kept 7 bases outside the gene matches. Germline assignment: CDR1 KGHSH and CDR2 LQKENI. The CDR3 runs 15 residues. Written as DNA, the CDR3 is TGTGCCAGCTCACCACAGGGGGCAATTTCGGAGACCCAGTACTTC. Protein sequence: CASSPQGAISETQYF.

This clonotype showed up just once. J is TRBJ2-7 and V is TRBV28; TRBD1 might be the D (6 bases). Trimming took 4 bases from V and 5 from J, leaving 12 bases between them. The V gene's germline CDR1 is MDHEN and CDR2 SYDVKM. This CDR3 has 13 residues. The CDR3 here is CASSWLQGNEQYF. CDR3 DNA sequence: TGTGCCAGCAGTTGGTTACAGGGAAACGAGCAGTACTTC.

This clonotype was seen more than once but under ten times. The chain links TRBV15 to TRBJ2-7; a weak D match, TRBD1 (6 bases). V lost 0 bases and J lost 10, with 10 bases in between. CDR1 is LNHNV, CDR2 YYDKDF, per germline (reference sequence). The CDR3 consists of 12 residues. CDR3 nucleotide sequence: TGTGCCACCAGCAGAGAGGGACATGACCAGTACTTC. Translation: CATSREGHDQYF.

The chain couples TRBV7-6 to TRBJ2-1; 9 bases line up with TRBD2. Looked up from germline, CDR1 is SGHVS and CDR2 is FNYEAQ. The CDR3 sequence is 17 residues long. With 2 bases clipped from V and 0 bases from J, the junction kept 5 bases outside the gene matches. In DNA, the CDR3 is TGTGCCAGCAGCTTAAGGGGTAGCGGGAGCTCCTACAATGAGCAGTTCTTC. Translating gives CASSLRGSGSSYNEQFF.

This chain uses TRBV5-1 with TRBJ1-1; 8 bases align to TRBD1. In germline, CDR1 is SGHRS, CDR2 YFSETQ. Losses at the gene ends were 0 bases for V and 6 bases for J; bases not matched to a gene: 4. The CDR3 contains 14 residues. CDR3 in amino acids: CASSLDRGDSEAFF. CDR3 nucleotides: TGCGCCAGCAGCTTGGACAGGGGGGATTCTGAAGCTTTCTTT.

CDR3 in amino acids: CASSETGDAVNTEAFF. In nucleotides, the CDR3 is TGTGCCAGCAGTGAAACGGGGGATGCGGTGAACACTGAAGCTTTCTTT. The rearrangement joins TRBV6-1 to TRBJ1-1, with D possibly matching TRBD1 (5 bases). The V gene lost 2 bases and the J gene lost 0 bases, with 13 bases spanning the gap. Per germline, CDR1 MNHNS and CDR2 SASEGT. The CDR3 is made up of 16 amino acids.

In this sample, this clonotype turned up once. The chain combines TRBV4-1 with TRBJ1-6, with D perhaps matching TRBD1 (6 bases). The V and J ends lost 1 base and 6 bases respectively, with 10 bases between them. From germline, CDR1 is MGHRA and CDR2 YSYEKL. The CDR3 runs to 15 residues. The CDR3 protein is CASSQVTGLNSPLHF. The CDR3 nucleotides read TGCGCCAGCAGCCAAGTTACAGGGCTTAATTCACCCCTCCACTTT.

This rearrangement joins TRBV10-1 to TRBJ2-7, with 7 bases lining up with TRBD1. J gave up 2 bases and V 3 bases, and 10 bases lay outside the gene matches. The CDR3 length is 16 residues. The germline gives CDR1 WNHNN, CDR2 SYGVQD (reference sequence). In DNA, the CDR3 is TGCGCCAGCAGTGATAGACAGGGATCCCGCCCCTACGAGCAGTACTTC. Translating it yields CASSDRQGSRPYEQYF.

This chain uses TRBV2 with TRBJ2-5; TRBD1 aligns across 7 bases. V was pared by 6 bases and J by 5 bases, with 12 bases of the junction left unmatched. Germline loops: CDR1 SNHLY, CDR2 FYNNEI. The CDR3 length is 15 residues. CDR3 sequence: CASRTGQTSGETQYF. CDR3 DNA: TGTGCCAGCAGGACGGGACAGACCTCAGGGGAGACCCAGTACTTC.

The rearrangement uses TRBV29-1 and TRBJ2-1; 9 bases are a match to TRBD1. Germline lookup yields CDR1 SQVTM and CDR2 ANQGSEA. The CDR3 contains 15 residues. J lost 4 bases, V lost 6 bases, and 10 bases had no gene match. As DNA, the CDR3 is TGCAGCGTCCCCCCCGGGACAGGGTCTTACAATGAGCAGTTCTTC. This sequence encodes CSVPPGTGSYNEQFF.

V and J are TRBV5-1 and TRBJ2-1; D gene uncertain. V dropped 0 bases and J dropped 5 bases, with 12 bases sitting between them. This CDR3 is 15 amino acids long. CDR1 is SGHRS, CDR2 YFSETQ, per germline. In nucleotides, the CDR3 is TGCGCCAGCAGCTTGGCCGGCGACCACAACAATGAGCAGTTCTTC. Encoded protein: CASSLAGDHNNEQFF.

The chain uses TRBV12-3 or TRBV12-4 and TRBJ2-3; 7 positions agree with TRBD1. V gave up 0 bases and J gave up 0 bases; unmatched junction bases: 6. This CDR3 region has 17 residues. DNA for the CDR3: TGTGCCAGCAGTTTAGCTCCAACAGGGGACAGCACAGATACGCAGTATTTT. Its protein is CASSLAPTGDSTDTQYF.

This clonotype was seen just once. The rearrangement links TRBV20-1 to TRBJ2-3, with TRBD2 matching 7 bases. Trimming at V came to 1 base and at J to 4 bases, leaving 8 bases not matched to a gene. Germline-derived CDR1 and CDR2 are DFQATT and SNEGSKA (reference sequence). CDR3 length: 15 amino acids. The CDR3 reads CSARVASGPSDTQYF. The CDR3 DNA sequence: TGCAGTGCTAGAGTGGCTAGCGGACCCTCAGATACGCAGTATTTT.

The chain joins TRBV4-3 to TRBJ2-5; 7 positions agree with TRBD2. The CDR3 spans 12 residues. The V segment lost 4 bases and the J segment 11 bases; nucleotides outside the gene matches: 7. Germline assignment: CDR1 LGHNA and CDR2 YSLEER. The CDR3 here is CASSPGGLVQYF. Written as DNA, the CDR3 is TGCGCCAGCAGCCCGGGGGGATTGGTGCAGTACTTC.

The chain has TRBV5-1 and TRBJ2-7; tentatively, D is TRBD1 or TRBD2 (5 bases each). The CDR3 length is 14 residues. V was shortened by 6 bases and J by 1 base, with 14 bases between the two germline ends. Germline assignment: CDR1 SGHRS and CDR2 YFSETQ. CDR3 sequence: CASNIGTASYEQYF. For the CDR3, the DNA is TGCGCCAGCAATATTGGGACCGCTTCCTACGAGCAGTACTTC.

The chain employs TRBV25-1 and TRBJ1-2; D call uncertain. The CDR3 is 12 amino acids. Germline V gene sequence: CDR1 MGHDK, CDR2 SYGVNS. The V end lost 8 bases, the J end lost 4 bases, and 11 bases lay between the germline ends. DNA for the CDR3: TGTGCCAGCCGCGGCAGCGGCTATGGCTACACCTTC. Translating gives CASRGSGYGYTF.

This clonotype was recorded at least ten times. This sequence joins TRBV9 and TRBJ2-3, with D unresolved. CDR1 and CDR2 (germline): SGDLS, YYNGEE. The germline V and J ends were trimmed by 0 bases and 8 bases, with 10 bases remaining between them. This CDR3 has 13 amino acids. This CDR3 reads CASSVGNPSTQYF. As DNA, the CDR3 is TGTGCCAGCAGCGTAGGGAACCCGAGTACGCAGTATTTT. The variable domain in full, completed from reference TRBV9 and TRBJ2-3, reads DSGVTQTPKHLITATGQRVTLRCSPRSGDLSVYWYQQSLDQGLQFLIQYYNGEERAKGNILERFSAQQFPDLHSELNLSSLELGDSALYFCASSVGNPSTQYFGPGTRLTVL.

This clonotype was detected a few times. The chain is built from TRBV27 and TRBJ2-5; D is ambiguous. Judging by the DNA end, TRBJ2-7 fits better; the J call may be wrong. The germline V gene has CDR1 MNHEY and CDR2 SMNVEV (reference sequence). The CDR3 is 13 residues long. The CDR3 coding sequence is TGTGCCAGCAGTTTGAAGAGACGCTACGAGCAGTACTTC. Protein sequence: CASSLKRRYEQYF.

This clonotype has more than one count but fewer than ten. J is TRBJ2-1 and V is TRBV6-2 or TRBV6-3; D remains ambiguous. Germline V gene sequence: CDR1 MNHEY, CDR2 SVGEGT. The CDR3 sequence is 12 residues long. Trimming cost V 2 bases and J 10 bases, with 9 bases left between them. The CDR3 sequence: CASSYPTWEQFF. CDR3 nucleotides: TGTGCCAGCAGTTACCCAACTTGGGAGCAGTTCTTC.

The table lists this clonotype with a count of one. The V gene is TRBV28, the J gene TRBJ1-1, with a tentative D call TRBD1 (6 bases). CDR3 length: 17 amino acids. With 10 bases removed from V and 0 bases from J, the gap between germline ends came to 24 bases. The germline CDR1 and CDR2 sequences are MDHEN and SYDVKM. For the CDR3, the DNA is TGTGCCATCTCCGACAGGCCGGGAGGTCCGATGAACACTGAAGCTTTCTTT. Translated: CAISDRPGGPMNTEAFF.

This clonotype occurred many times. The V gene is TRBV7-3, the J gene TRBJ1-6; 10 bases match TRBD1. CDR3 length: 16 amino acids. Trimming cost V 5 bases and J 9 bases; bases outside gene matches: 10. CDR1 SGHTA and CDR2 FQGTGA come from the germline V gene. The CDR3 loop reads CASSLGGTGEGSPLHF. DNA for the CDR3: TGTGCCAGCAGCCTAGGGGGGACAGGGGAAGGTTCACCCCTCCACTTT.

The gene calls are TRBV27 and TRBJ1-2; a possible D gene is TRBD1 (6 bases). This CDR3 spans 16 amino acids. CDR1 MNHEY and CDR2 SMNVEV come from the germline V gene (reference sequence). Deletions cut 4 bases from V and 6 bases from J, with 21 bases between. In DNA, the CDR3 is TGTGCCAGCAGTTGGTTAGGGGGACGGCAATATGATGGCTACACCTTC. Its protein is CASSWLGGRQYDGYTF.